This TCR beta chain stems from a study of early T cells in non-severe SARS-CoV-2 infection. Across the whole study: Sequenced material consisted of bulk RNA (from unsorted whole blood), and chains were unpaired.

This clonotype has a count of ten or more. The antigen is unknown. Germline V lookup: CDR1 MNHEY, CDR2 SMNVEV (reference sequence). The CDR3 extends over 14 amino acids. Between the trimmed V and J ends, which lost 3 bases and 5 bases, there was a span of 11 bases. General study findings and limits: Reliance on VDJdb matching favored anti-spike CD8 responses; private and CD4 specificities were missed.

Individual cDNA molecules were tagged with unique molecular identifiers. Via MiXCR, TCRdb re-called the 5' RACE reads, giving one row per CDR3 protein. This table has approximately 64,000 distinct CDR3 sequences, around 20% appearing once. The sample here was whole blood, taken at baseline. This chain uses TRBV27 with TRBJ2-1; D is undetermined. The source of this sequence is an adult who was a healthcare worker with PCR-confirmed SARS-CoV-2 infection or an uninfected control (not recorded which). The DNA for the CDR3 is TGTGCCAGCAGTTTCGGTAACCAGAACAATGAGCAGTTCTTC. Translated: CASSFGNQNNEQFF.